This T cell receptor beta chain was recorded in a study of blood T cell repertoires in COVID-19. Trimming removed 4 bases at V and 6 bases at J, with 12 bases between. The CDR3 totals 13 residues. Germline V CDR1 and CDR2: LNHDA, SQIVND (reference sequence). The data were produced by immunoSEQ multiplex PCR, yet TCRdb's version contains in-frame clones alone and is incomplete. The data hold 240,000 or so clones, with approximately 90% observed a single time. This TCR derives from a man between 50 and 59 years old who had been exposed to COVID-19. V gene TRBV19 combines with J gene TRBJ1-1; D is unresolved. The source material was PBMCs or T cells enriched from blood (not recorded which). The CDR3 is CASSTHRFAEAFF. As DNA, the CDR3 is TGTGCCAGTAGTACCCACAGATTTGCTGAAGCTTTCTTT.